Listed here is a single T cell receptor beta chain. These data come from a study of blood T cell repertoires in COVID-19. Assay used: immunoSEQ multiplex PCR; TCRdb lists only in-frame clones, some missing. This table has approximately 280,000 clones, around 90% appearing once. Germline CDR1 and CDR2: SNHLY and FYNNEI. V was cut by 4 bases and J by 2 bases, with 8 bases left in between. The CDR3 totals 13 residues. This sequence was found in a woman aged 18-29 years with acute COVID-19. Material: PBMCs or T cells enriched from blood (not recorded which). The J gene is TRBJ1-1, the V gene TRBV2, with no clear D. CDR3 in DNA: TGTGCCAGCAGTGCCGGTAGTAACACTGAAGCTTTCTTT. It encodes CASSAGSNTEAFF.